This T cell receptor (beta chain) came from a study of cytomegalovirus exposure and HLA in healthy donors. PCR amplification relied on 60 Vbeta primers (plus 13 Jbeta primers). The method was immunoSEQ multiplex PCR; TCRdb's version includes in-frame clones alone and lacks a portion of them. The sample includes a few hundred thousand clones, 80% to 95% of them seen just once. CDR3 length equals 13 residues. Between the trimmed V and J ends, which lost 3 bases and 4 bases, there was a span of 9 bases. Per the germline V gene, CDR1 is LNHDA and CDR2 is SQIVND (reference sequence). Study-wide results and caveats: A few CMV-associated chains were confirmed in vitro to be specific for CMV antigens.

In the case of this clone: Its antigen is not identified.

The V call is TRBV19, the J call TRBJ1-2; D may be TRBD1 (5 bases). Sequenced: PBMCs. This TCR came from a girl aged 2 to 10 in good health and CMV-seronegative. CDR3 DNA sequence: TGTGCCAGTAGTATGGGGCAGTTCTATGGCTACACCTTC. It translates to CASSMGQFYGYTF.